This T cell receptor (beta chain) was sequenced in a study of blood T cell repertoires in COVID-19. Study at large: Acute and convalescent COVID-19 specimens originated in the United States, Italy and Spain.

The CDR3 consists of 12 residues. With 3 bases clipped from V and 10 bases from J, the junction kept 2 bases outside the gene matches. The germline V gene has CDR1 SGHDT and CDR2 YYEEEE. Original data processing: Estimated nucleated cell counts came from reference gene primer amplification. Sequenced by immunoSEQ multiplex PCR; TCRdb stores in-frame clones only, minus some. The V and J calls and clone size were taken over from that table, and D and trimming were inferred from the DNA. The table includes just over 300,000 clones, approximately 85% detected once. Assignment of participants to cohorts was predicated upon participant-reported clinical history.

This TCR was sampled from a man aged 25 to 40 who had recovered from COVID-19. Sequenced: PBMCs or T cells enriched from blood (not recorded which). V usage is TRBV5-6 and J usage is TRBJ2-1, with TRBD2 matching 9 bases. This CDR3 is CASSWLAGEQFF. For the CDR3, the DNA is TGTGCCAGCAGCTGGCTAGCGGGGGAGCAGTTCTTC.